This TCR beta chain was recovered during a study of metastatic and nonmetastatic thyroid tumors. Study background: It was across blood and tumor or nodule tissue from malignant and benign thyroid patients that repertoires were compared.

In its sample, this clone was seen many times. Its target is unknown. Nobody among the patients had been given any treatment before thyroid surgery. In the source study's methods: Clinicopathological groups of papillary thyroid cancer showed CDR3 differences that were used to build a distant-metastasis classifier. TCRdb redid the clone calls on the PCR reads using MiXCR. Clone size and V and J calls follow TCRdb, not the original study. This sample has about 27,000 clones, with around a sixth found just once. Study-level points and caveats: As reported, TCR beta diversity in blood and tumor was significantly higher in malignant thyroid tumors than in benign nodules.

Germline CDR1 and CDR2: SGHRS and YFSETQ. The CDR3 has 14 amino acids. Trimming at V came to 5 bases and at J to 6 bases, leaving 11 bases not matched to a gene. V and J are TRBV5-1 and TRBJ2-7; TRBD1 agrees at 7 bases. This receptor was obtained from a male donor with papillary thyroid cancer or a benign thyroid nodule (not recorded which). Some clones in this sample may be carry-over from other donors' samples. Material: blood. The CDR3 spells CASSPGTASLEQYF. In nucleotides, the CDR3 is TGCGCCAGCAGTCCCGGGACAGCTAGTCTCGAGCAGTACTTC. Using reference TRBV5-1 and TRBJ2-7 for the parts outside the CDR3, the full variable domain is KAGVTQTPRYLIKTRGQQVTLSCSPISGHRSVSWYQQTPGQGLQFLFEYFSETQRNKGNFPGRFSGRQFSNSRSEMNVSTLELGDSALYLCASSPGTASLEQYFGPGTRLTVT.